Listed below are T cell receptor beta chains from one sample, sequenced in a study of blood T cells in healthy people across ages. TCRdb passed the 5' RACE reads through MiXCR, listing each CDR3 protein once. The data show about 560,000 distinct CDR3 sequences, about 27% seen once. These data were likewise used in another study, on T cells of mothers and their children.

Sequencing used blood. These receptors were obtained from a boy aged 2-15 years in good health. Both conserved end residues are trimmed from each CDR3. Some rows mark clone size as missing; the rest say once, few, many or name a class of expanded clone.

abundance	v_gene	j_gene	CDR3aa
NA	TRBV6-6	TRBJ2-1	ASKDSHSEQF
NA	TRBV5-1	NA	ASSLEAGSSYEQY
few	TRBV2	TRBJ1-2	ASTGTNGYT
many	TRBV7-9	TRBJ2-2	ASSPGTFNTGELF
NA	TRBV6-2/TRBV6-3	TRBJ1-1	ASSYSGAEAF
NA	TRBV7-9	TRBJ1-2	ASSLESGTDSLYGYT
few	TRBV12-3/TRBV12-4	TRBJ2-3	ASSLLDRTDTQY
many	TRBV11-2	TRBJ2-5	ASSLSGSYQETQY
few	TRBV4-3	NA	ASSQDPAIIYEQY
few	TRBV5-1	TRBJ2-2	ASTQQGTGELF
NA	TRBV20-1	TRBJ2-5	SVKTGGETQY
many	TRBV6-5	TRBJ2-7	ASNRGQGAYEQY
NA	TRBV20-1	NA	SVMGAETQY
NA	TRBV20-1	TRBJ1-6	SARPSYNSPLH
few	TRBV12-3/TRBV12-4	TRBJ1-1	ASSGTPGNTEAF
NA	TRBV27	NA	ASSLSPRDEQF
NA	TRBV5-1	TRBJ2-5	ASSLTRGQTQY
NA	TRBV2	TRBJ1-4	ASSGSGREKLF
few	TRBV29-1	TRBJ2-3	SVVSDTFTDTQY
NA	TRBV12-3/TRBV12-4	TRBJ1-5	ASSSQDYQPQH
few	TRBV3-1	TRBJ2-7	ASSQEASGGYEQY
few	TRBV6-5	TRBJ1-2	ASSYTGQGNGYT
NA	TRBV20-1	TRBJ1-2	SARRGEGYT
NA	TRBV7-2	TRBJ1-5	ASSLAPSLGNQPQH
NA	TRBV2	TRBJ2-3	ASSGQGGMNTQY
NA	TRBV12-3/TRBV12-4	TRBJ2-2	ASTIGGNTGELF
few	TRBV7-3	TRBJ1-1	ASSLSSGNTEAF
NA	TRBV11-2	TRBJ2-3	GSSPAQPRTDTQY
NA	TRBV2	TRBJ1-1	ASGDTGLTEAF
few	TRBV10-3	TRBJ2-1	AISESKGAGYNEQF
NA	TRBV19	TRBJ2-7	ASTLSGGAGYEQY
few	TRBV6-4	TRBJ2-3	ASSERGTGVPDTQY
NA	TRBV29-1	TRBJ2-5	SVWGTSGLQETQY
NA	TRBV5-5	TRBJ1-2	ASRQYVTEGTANYGYT
NA	TRBV12-3/TRBV12-4	TRBJ1-5	ASSPSGRWGQPQH
NA	TRBV6-1	TRBJ1-1	ASSSGGSNTEAF
NA	TRBV2	NA	ASIGTLGYEQY
NA	TRBV7-3	TRBJ2-1	ASSLTLKGDNEQF
NA	TRBV20-1	TRBJ2-2	SASPVQRTGELF
NA	TRBV18	TRBJ1-4	ASSHRDSSEKLF
NA	TRBV6-6	TRBJ1-5	ASSSLRGLSQPQH
NA	TRBV29-1	NA	SVDGRNEQF